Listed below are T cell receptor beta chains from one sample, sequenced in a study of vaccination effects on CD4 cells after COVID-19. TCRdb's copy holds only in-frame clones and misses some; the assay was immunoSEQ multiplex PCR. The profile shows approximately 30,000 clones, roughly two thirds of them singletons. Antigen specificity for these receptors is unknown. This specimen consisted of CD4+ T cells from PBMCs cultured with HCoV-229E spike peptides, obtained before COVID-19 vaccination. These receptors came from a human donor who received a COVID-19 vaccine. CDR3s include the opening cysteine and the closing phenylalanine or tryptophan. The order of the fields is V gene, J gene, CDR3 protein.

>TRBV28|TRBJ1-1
CASRLLSEAFF
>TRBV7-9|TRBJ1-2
CASSLAGTGYGYTF
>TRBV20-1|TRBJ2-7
CTEYEQYF
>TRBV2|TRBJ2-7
CASTEDRALYEQYF
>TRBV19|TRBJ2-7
CASSYWGTTGEQYF
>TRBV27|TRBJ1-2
CASSLGGVGGYTF
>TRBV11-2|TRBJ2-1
CASSLGSNEQFF
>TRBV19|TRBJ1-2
CASKEVVGAWGYTF
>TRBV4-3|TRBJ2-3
CASSHPKRGRLTDTQYF
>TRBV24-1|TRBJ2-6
CATRPHMEPSGANVLTF
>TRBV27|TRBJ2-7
CASSLDFSYEQYF
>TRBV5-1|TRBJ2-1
CASSLGGSGGHYNEQFF
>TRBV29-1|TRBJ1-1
CSVEYPEAFF
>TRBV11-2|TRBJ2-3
CASHRSGGRRLRGRDTQYF
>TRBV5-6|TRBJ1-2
CASSLDRTNYGYTF
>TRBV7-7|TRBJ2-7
CASSLSQGREQYF
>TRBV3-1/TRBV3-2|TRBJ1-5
CASSPSGGSQPQHF
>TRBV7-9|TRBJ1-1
CASSLSGTMNTEAFF
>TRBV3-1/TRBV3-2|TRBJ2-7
CASSADYEQYF
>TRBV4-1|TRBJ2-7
CASSQVDLASYEQYF
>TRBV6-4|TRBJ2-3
CASSPRTSGYTQYF
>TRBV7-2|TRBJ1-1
CASSLGTQNTEAFF